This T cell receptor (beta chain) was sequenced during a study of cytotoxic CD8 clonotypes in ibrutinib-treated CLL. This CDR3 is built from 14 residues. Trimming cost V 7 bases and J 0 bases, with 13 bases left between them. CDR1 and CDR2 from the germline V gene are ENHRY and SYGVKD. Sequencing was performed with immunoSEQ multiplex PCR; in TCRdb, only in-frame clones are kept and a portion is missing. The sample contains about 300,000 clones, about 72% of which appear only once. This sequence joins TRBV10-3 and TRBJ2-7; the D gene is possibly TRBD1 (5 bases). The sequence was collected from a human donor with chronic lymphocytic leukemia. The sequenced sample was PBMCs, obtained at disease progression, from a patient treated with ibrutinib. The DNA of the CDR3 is TGTGCCATCAAGGGGCAGGGCCCCTCCTACGAGCAGTACTTC. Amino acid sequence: CAIKGQGPSYEQYF.